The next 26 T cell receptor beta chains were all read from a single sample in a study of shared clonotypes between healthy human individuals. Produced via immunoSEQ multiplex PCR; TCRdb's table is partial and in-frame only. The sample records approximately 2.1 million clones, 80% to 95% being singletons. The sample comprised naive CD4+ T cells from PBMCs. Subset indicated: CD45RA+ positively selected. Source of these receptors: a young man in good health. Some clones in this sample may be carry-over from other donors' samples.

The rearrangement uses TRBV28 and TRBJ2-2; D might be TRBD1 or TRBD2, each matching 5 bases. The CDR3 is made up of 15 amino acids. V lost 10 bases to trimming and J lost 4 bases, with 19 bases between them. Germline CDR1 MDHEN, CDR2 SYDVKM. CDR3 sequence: CATSRAGSRTGELFF. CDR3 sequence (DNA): TGTGCCACTTCAAGGGCAGGGAGTCGCACCGGGGAGCTGTTTTTT.

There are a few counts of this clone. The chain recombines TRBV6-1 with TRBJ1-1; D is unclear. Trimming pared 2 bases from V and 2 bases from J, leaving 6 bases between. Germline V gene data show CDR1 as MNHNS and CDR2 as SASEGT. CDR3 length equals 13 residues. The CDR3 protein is CASSESPNTEAFF. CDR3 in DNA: TGTGCCAGCAGTGAATCGCCTAACACTGAAGCTTTCTTT.

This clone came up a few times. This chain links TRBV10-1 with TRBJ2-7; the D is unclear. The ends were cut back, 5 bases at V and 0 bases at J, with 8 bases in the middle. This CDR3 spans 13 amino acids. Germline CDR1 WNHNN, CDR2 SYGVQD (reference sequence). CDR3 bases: TGCGCCAGCAGTAAGAATCCCTCCTACGAGCAGTACTTC. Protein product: CASSKNPSYEQYF.

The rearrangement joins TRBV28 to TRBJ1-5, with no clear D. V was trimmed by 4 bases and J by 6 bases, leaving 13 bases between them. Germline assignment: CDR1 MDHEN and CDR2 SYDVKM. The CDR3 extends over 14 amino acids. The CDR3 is CASSSPPRGQPQHF. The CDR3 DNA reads TGTGCCAGCAGTTCACCCCCGAGAGGTCAGCCCCAGCATTTT.

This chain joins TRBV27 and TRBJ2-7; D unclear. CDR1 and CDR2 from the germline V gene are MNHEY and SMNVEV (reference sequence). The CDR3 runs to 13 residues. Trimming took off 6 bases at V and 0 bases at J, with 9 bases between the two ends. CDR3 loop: CASSSQISYEQYF. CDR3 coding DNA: TGTGCCAGCAGCTCCCAAATCTCCTACGAGCAGTACTTC.

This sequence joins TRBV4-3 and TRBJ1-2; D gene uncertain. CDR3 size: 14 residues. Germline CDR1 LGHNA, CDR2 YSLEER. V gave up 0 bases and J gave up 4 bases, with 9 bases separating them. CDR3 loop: CASSQDGESYGYTF. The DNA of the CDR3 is TGCGCCAGCAGCCAAGATGGGGAATCCTATGGCTACACCTTC.

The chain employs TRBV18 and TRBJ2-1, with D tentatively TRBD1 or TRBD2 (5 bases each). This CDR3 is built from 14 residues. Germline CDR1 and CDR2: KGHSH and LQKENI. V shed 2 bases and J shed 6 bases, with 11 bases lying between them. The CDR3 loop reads CASSPIAGANEQFF. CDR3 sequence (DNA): TGTGCCAGCTCACCAATCGCCGGGGCCAATGAGCAGTTCTTC.

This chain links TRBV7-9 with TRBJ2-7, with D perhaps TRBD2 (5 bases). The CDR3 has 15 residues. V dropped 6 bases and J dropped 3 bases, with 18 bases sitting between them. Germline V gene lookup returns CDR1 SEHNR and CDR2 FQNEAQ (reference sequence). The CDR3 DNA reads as TGTGCCAGCAGTCCCCCCGTTACGGGGTTCTACGAGCAGTACTTC. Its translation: CASSPPVTGFYEQYF. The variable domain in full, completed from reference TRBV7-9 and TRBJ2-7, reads DTGVSQNPRHKITKRGQNVTFRCDPISEHNRLYWYRQTLGQGPEFLTYFQNEAQLEKSRLLSDRFSAERPKGSFSTLEIQRTEQGDSAMYLCASSPPVTGFYEQYFGPGTRLTVT.

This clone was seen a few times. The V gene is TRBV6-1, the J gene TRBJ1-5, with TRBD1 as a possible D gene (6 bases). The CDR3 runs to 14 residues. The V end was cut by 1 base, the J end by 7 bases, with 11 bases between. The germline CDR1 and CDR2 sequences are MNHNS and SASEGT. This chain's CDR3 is CASSEVGGLQPQHF. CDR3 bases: TGTGCCAGCAGTGAAGTTGGGGGCCTGCAGCCCCAGCATTTT.

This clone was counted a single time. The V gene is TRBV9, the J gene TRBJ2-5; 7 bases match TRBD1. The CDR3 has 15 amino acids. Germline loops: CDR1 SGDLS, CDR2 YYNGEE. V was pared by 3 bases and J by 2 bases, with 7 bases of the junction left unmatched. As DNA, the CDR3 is TGTGCCAGCAGCGGGGGACAGTCTCAACAAGAGACCCAGTACTTC. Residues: CASSGGQSQQETQYF.

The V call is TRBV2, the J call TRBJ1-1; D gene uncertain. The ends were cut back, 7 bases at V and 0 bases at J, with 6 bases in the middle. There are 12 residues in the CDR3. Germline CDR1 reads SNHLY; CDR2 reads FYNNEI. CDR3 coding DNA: TGTGCCAGCAAATTCATGAACACTGAAGCTTTCTTT. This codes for CASKFMNTEAFF.

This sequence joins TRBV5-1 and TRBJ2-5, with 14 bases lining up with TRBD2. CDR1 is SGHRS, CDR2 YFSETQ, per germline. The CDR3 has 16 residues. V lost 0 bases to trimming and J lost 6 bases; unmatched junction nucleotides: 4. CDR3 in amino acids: CASSLETSGRGKTQYF. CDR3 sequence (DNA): TGCGCCAGCAGCTTGGAGACTAGCGGGAGGGGAAAGACCCAGTACTTC.

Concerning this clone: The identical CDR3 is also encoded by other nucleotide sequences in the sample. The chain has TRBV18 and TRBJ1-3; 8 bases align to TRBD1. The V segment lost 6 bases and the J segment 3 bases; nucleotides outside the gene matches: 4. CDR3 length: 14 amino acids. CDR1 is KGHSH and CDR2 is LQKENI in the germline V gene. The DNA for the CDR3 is TGTGCCAGCTCCCCGACAGGGGTTGGAAACACCATATATTTT. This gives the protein CASSPTGVGNTIYF. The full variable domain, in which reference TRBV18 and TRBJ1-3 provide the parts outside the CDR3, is NAGVMQNPRHLVRRRGQEARLRCSPMKGHSHVYWYRQLPEEGLKFMVYLQKENIIDESGMPKERFSAEFPKEGPSILRIQQVVRGDSAAYFCASSPTGVGNTIYFGEGSWLTVV.

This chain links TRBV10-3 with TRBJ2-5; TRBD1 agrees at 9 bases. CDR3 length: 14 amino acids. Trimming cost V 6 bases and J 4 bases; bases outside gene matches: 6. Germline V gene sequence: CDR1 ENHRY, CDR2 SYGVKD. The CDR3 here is CAIRPGQGGETQYF. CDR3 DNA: TGTGCCATCAGGCCGGGACAGGGAGGAGAGACCCAGTACTTC.

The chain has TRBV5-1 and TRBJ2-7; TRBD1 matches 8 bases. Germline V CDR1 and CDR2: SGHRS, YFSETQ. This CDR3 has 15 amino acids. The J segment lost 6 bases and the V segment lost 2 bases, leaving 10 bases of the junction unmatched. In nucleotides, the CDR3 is TGCGCCAGCAGCTTTCCCGGGACAGGTATCGGCGAGCAGTACTTC. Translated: CASSFPGTGIGEQYF.

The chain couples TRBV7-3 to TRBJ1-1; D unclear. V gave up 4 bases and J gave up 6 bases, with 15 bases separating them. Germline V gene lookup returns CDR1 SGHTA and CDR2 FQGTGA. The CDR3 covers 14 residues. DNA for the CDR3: TGTGCCAGCAGCTCAGTTGCCGGAGTCGCTGAAGCTTTCTTT. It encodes CASSSVAGVAEAFF.

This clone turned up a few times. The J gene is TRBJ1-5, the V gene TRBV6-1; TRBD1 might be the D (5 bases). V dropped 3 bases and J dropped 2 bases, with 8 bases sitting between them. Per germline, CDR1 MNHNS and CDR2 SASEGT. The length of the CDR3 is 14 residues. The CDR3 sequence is CASSDQQGNQPQHF. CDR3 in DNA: TGTGCCAGCAGTGATCAACAGGGCAATCAGCCCCAGCATTTT.

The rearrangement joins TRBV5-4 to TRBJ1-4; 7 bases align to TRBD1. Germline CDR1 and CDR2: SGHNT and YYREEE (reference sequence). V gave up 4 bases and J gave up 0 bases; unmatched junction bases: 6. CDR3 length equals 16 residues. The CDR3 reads CASSRQGSATNEKLFF. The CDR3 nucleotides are TGTGCCAGCAGCCGACAGGGATCCGCAACTAATGAAAAACTGTTTTTT.

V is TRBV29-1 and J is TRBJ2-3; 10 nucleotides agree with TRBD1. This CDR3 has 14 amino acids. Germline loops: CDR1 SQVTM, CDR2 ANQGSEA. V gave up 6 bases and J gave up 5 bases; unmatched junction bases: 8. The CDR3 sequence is CSVLRDRGVDTQYF. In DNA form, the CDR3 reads TGCAGCGTCTTACGGGACAGGGGCGTAGATACGCAGTATTTT.

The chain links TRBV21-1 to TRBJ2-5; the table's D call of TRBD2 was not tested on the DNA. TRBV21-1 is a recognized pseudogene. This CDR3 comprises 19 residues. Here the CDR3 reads CASSKPPGLAGGIQETQYF. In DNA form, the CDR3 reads TGTGCCAGCAGCAAACCTCCGGGACTAGCGGGAGGGATACAAGAGACCCAGTACTTC.

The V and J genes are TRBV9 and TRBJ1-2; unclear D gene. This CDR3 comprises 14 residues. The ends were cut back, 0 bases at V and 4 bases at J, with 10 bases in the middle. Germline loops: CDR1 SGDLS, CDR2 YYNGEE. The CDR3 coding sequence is TGTGCCAGCAGCGTAGAATCCAAGGGCTATGGCTACACCTTC. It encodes CASSVESKGYGYTF.

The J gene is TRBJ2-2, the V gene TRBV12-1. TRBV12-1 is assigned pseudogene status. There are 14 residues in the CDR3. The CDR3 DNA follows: TGTGCCAGCAGCTTCCGATCCCACACCGGGGAGCTGTTTTTT. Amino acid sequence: CASSFRSHTGELFF.

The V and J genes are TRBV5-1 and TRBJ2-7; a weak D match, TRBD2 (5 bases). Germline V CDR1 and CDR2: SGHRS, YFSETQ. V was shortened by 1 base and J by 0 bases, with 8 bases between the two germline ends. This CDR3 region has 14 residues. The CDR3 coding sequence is TGCGCCAGCAGCTTGAGGGAGAGCTCCTACGAGCAGTACTTC. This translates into CASSLRESSYEQYF.

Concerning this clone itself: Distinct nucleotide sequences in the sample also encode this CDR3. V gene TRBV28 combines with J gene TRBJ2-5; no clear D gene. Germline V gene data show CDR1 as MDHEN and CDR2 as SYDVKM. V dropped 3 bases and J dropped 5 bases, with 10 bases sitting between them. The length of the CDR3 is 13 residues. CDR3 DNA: TGTGCCAGCAGTTTGCCCGGCCGTGAGACCCAGTACTTC. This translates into CASSLPGRETQYF.

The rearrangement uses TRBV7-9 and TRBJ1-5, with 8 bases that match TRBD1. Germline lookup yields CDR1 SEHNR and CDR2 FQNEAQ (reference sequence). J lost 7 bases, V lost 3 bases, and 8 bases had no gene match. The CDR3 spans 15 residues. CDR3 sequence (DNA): TGTGCCAGCAGCTTCGGAGAACAGGGGGGACAGCCCCAGCATTTT. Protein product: CASSFGEQGGQPQHF.

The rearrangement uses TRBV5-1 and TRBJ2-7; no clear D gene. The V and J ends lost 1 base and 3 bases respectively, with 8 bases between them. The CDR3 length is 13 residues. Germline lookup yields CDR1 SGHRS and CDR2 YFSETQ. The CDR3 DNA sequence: TGCGCCAGCAGCTTGACAGAGAACTACGAGCAGTACTTC. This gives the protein CASSLTENYEQYF.